This TCR beta chain stems from a study of immune cell composition in non-small cell lung cancer. Study details: Histologic subtype was mainly adenocarcinoma or squamous cell carcinoma. Study-wide points: Tumour-associated clones >0.5% occurred in 25% to 40% of adenocarcinomas, about four fifths of squamous. In adenocarcinoma, maximal tumour-associated clone frequency tracked TIL tumour reactivity.

The normal lung sample lay at least 3 cm, and maximally far, from the tumour. As regards this clone: No antigen is known for it.

V lost 5 bases and J lost 5, with 13 bases in between. Germline CDR1 and CDR2: LNHDA and SQIVND (reference sequence). The CDR3 contains 15 residues. Method: immunoSEQ multiplex PCR; TCRdb's copy keeps in-frame clones and lacks some. The sample carries more than 15,000 clones, over 65% recorded once. This sample also belongs to another study, concerning CD4 T cells in lung cancer. That work contributes: Most patients were former smokers with adenocarcinoma or squamous histology.

The sequence came from a human donor with non-small cell lung cancer. The sequencing sample was made of non-adjacent lung tissue. The rearrangement joins TRBV19 to TRBJ1-6; D perhaps matches TRBD1 (5 bases). CDR3 residues: CASSVRQSNNSPLHF. The CDR3 DNA reads TGTGCCAGTAGTGTTCGACAGAGTAATAATTCACCCCTCCACTTT.